The source of this T cell receptor (beta chain) is a study of control samples from healthy donors and cancer patients. The CDR3 spans 14 residues. V lost 6 bases and J 2 bases, leaving 13 bases between the germline ends. The germline gives CDR1 KGHSH, CDR2 LQKENI. TCRdb's copy holds only in-frame clones and misses some; the assay was immunoSEQ multiplex PCR. Among about 130,000 clones listed, about nine tenths were seen once. The chain carries TRBV18 and TRBJ2-5; perhaps TRBD2 as D (5 bases). This sequence was found in a woman aged 50 to 65 in good health. Sequenced sample: blood. CDR3 nucleotide sequence: TGTGCCAGCTCGGAAGGACTCGGGCAAGAGACCCAGTACTTC. It encodes CASSEGLGQETQYF. Variable domain in full (rest from reference TRBV18 and TRBJ2-5): NAGVMQNPRHLVRRRGQEARLRCSPMKGHSHVYWYRQLPEEGLKFMVYLQKENIIDESGMPKERFSAEFPKEGPSILRIQQVVRGDSAAYFCASSEGLGQETQYFGPGTRLLVL.